The 32 T cell receptor beta chains reported below all come from one sample, sequenced in a study of shared clonotypes between healthy human individuals. This table comes from immunoSEQ multiplex PCR, and its TCRdb copy is limited to in-frame clones, with some not included. The profile shows around 1.1 million clones, approximately 78% of them singletons. Sequencing used memory CD4+ T cells from PBMCs. Subset described: CD45RA-negative fraction. The receptor source for this set is a man aged 18 to 29 in good health. Some clones in this sample may be carry-over from other donors' samples.

V and J are TRBV21-1 and TRBJ1-1; the table's TRBD1 call for D was not verified on the DNA. TRBV21-1 is labeled a pseudogene. The CDR3 is made up of 20 amino acids. CDR3 sequence (DNA): TGTGCCAGCAGCAAGGTCCTTCCCCGCCCGAGGACCGGTGGGGCTACTGAAGCTTTCTTT. This sequence encodes CASSKVLPRPRTGGATEAFF.

This clone showed up just a few times. V usage is TRBV7-9 and J usage is TRBJ2-7; no clear D gene. The CDR3 sequence is 17 residues long. V lost 1 base and J 5 bases, leaving 21 bases between the germline ends. Germline assignment: CDR1 SEHNR and CDR2 FQNEAQ (reference sequence). The CDR3 DNA is TGTGCCAGCAGCTTAGTAGAGGTGGTAGTGACACGGAACGAGCAGTACTTC. Protein product: CASSLVEVVVTRNEQYF.

The chain recombines TRBV28 with TRBJ1-4; TRBD1 is a possible D gene (5 bases). Per germline, CDR1 MDHEN and CDR2 SYDVKM. V lost 3 bases and J lost 5, with 13 bases in between. The CDR3 is 15 amino acids. The CDR3 sequence: CASSLGYGTNEKLFF. The CDR3, as DNA: TGTGCCAGCAGTTTGGGGTACGGGACCAATGAAAAACTGTTTTTT.

This sequence joins TRBV11-3 and TRBJ2-1; D is unclear. Looked up from germline, CDR1 is SGHNT and CDR2 is YENEEA. Trimming stripped 1 base from V and 10 bases from J, with 5 bases between. The CDR3 runs to 11 residues. CDR3 sequence reads: CASSLASEQFF. The CDR3 nucleotides read TGTGCCAGCAGCTTAGCTTCGGAGCAGTTCTTC.

The chain joins TRBV2 to TRBJ1-3; a weak D match, TRBD1 (5 bases). The CDR3 contains 14 residues. V was shortened by 8 bases and J by 9 bases, with 20 bases between the two germline ends. Germline lookup yields CDR1 SNHLY and CDR2 FYNNEI. The CDR3 is CASGQGTFFATIYF. DNA for the CDR3: TGTGCCAGCGGGCAGGGTACTTTTTTTGCCACCATATATTTT.

V gene TRBV28 combines with J gene TRBJ2-5; D unclear. The closer fit of TRBJ2-7 to the DNA end suggests the J call may be wrong. Per the germline V gene, CDR1 is MDHEN and CDR2 is SYDVKM. This CDR3 is 13 amino acids long. CDR3 residues: CASSLRSTYEQYF. The CDR3 DNA reads as TGTGCCAGCAGTTTGAGGAGCACCTACGAGCAGTACTTC.

The chain has TRBV28 and TRBJ1-3; D unresolved. CDR3 length: 16 residues. V shed 1 base and J shed 0 bases, with 10 bases lying between them. Germline CDR1 reads MDHEN; CDR2 reads SYDVKM. The CDR3 bases are TGTGCCAGCAGTTTATTCATCAGTAACTCTGGAAACACCATATATTTT. Translated: CASSLFISNSGNTIYF.

V is TRBV18 and J is TRBJ2-4, with no clear D. This CDR3 is 14 amino acids long. CDR1 is KGHSH, CDR2 LQKENI, per germline. V lost 3 bases, J lost 5 bases, and 11 bases lay in between. The CDR3 spells CASSPVGFQNIQYF. In DNA, the CDR3 is TGTGCCAGCTCACCGGTGGGGTTCCAAAACATTCAGTACTTC.

The chain employs TRBV14 and TRBJ1-2; the match to TRBD1 covers 10 bases. From germline, CDR1 is SGHDN and CDR2 FVKESK. Trimming removed 0 bases from V and 3 bases from J; junction bases left unmatched: 10. The CDR3 length is 18 residues. CDR3 protein: CASSQDKRDRGGHYGYTF. The CDR3 DNA follows: TGTGCCAGCAGCCAAGATAAAAGGGACAGGGGCGGACACTATGGCTACACCTTC.

This chain links TRBV5-5 with TRBJ1-5; D is undetermined. V was shortened by 4 bases and J by 6 bases, with 11 bases between the two germline ends. The CDR3 covers 13 residues. Looked up from germline, CDR1 is SGHKS and CDR2 is YYEKEE (reference sequence). CDR3 DNA: TGTGCCAGCAGCCGAGAACGGCTTCAGCCCCAGCATTTT. Amino acids: CASSRERLQPQHF.

The CDR3 spells CASRTRGLADTQYF. CDR3 DNA sequence: TGTGCCAGCAGGACTCGGGGGTTGGCAGATACGCAGTATTTT. V gene TRBV6-1 combines with J gene TRBJ2-3, with a tentative D call TRBD2 (6 bases). The germline V gene has CDR1 MNHNS and CDR2 SASEGT. Deletions cut 6 bases from V and 4 bases from J, with 14 bases between. This CDR3 has 14 residues.

V gene TRBV30 combines with J gene TRBJ1-4; TRBD1 aligns across 7 bases. The CDR3 is 14 residues long. Germline CDR1 GTSNPN, CDR2 SVGIG (reference sequence). V lost 5 bases, J lost 6 bases, and 9 bases stayed unmatched. The CDR3 is CAWDSWQGDEKLFF. In DNA, the CDR3 is TGTGCCTGGGACTCCTGGCAGGGGGATGAAAAACTGTTTTTT.

Note on this clone: This likely came from a read error, as a far larger clone is one base away. The rearrangement links TRBV4-3 to TRBJ2-7, with 7 bases that match TRBD1. Germline CDR1 and CDR2: LGHNA and YSLEER. The CDR3 consists of 14 residues. CDR3 nucleotides: TGCGCCAGCGGCCAACGGACAGGAAAATACGAGCAGTACTTC. Translating it yields CASGQRTGKYEQYF.

The rearrangement joins TRBV19 to TRBJ2-4; D is undetermined. Looked up from germline, CDR1 is LNHDA and CDR2 is SQIVND (reference sequence). The CDR3 is 11 amino acids. Trimming pared 6 bases from V and 8 bases from J, leaving 8 bases between. As DNA, the CDR3 is TGTGCCAGTAGAAATGAGGACATTCAGTACTTC. Residues: CASRNEDIQYF.

This clone was seen repeatedly, ten times or more. The rearrangement links TRBV6-1 to TRBJ2-7, with 8 bases that match TRBD1. V dropped 5 bases and J dropped 4; count of bases not matched to a gene: 7. The CDR3 extends over 14 amino acids. Per germline, CDR1 MNHNS and CDR2 SASEGT. The CDR3 is CASSPTDRGYEQYF. Here the CDR3 DNA reads TGTGCCAGCAGTCCCACTGACAGGGGTTACGAGCAGTACTTC.

The chain has TRBV6-6 and TRBJ2-5, with 8 bases matching TRBD2. Germline V gives CDR1 MNHNY, CDR2 SVGAGI (reference sequence). The CDR3 is 14 amino acids. V shed 0 bases, J shed 3 bases, and the junction held 0 bases outside the gene matches. CDR3 residues: CASSYSSGEETQYF. The CDR3 DNA reads TGTGCCAGCAGTTACTCTAGCGGGGAAGAGACCCAGTACTTC.

The rearrangement joins TRBV18 to TRBJ2-7; 7 nucleotides line up with TRBD1. V dropped 1 base and J dropped 0; count of bases not matched to a gene: 6. CDR1 is KGHSH and CDR2 is LQKENI in the germline V gene. The CDR3 covers 16 residues. The CDR3 DNA follows: TGTGCCAGCTCACCACTGACAGGGACCGTCTCCTACGAGCAGTACTTC. Translation gives CASSPLTGTVSYEQYF.

V gene TRBV10-3 combines with J gene TRBJ2-1; D is perhaps TRBD2 (5 bases). The germline gives CDR1 ENHRY, CDR2 SYGVKD. This CDR3 comprises 14 residues. The V gene lost 4 bases and the J gene lost 10 bases, with 17 bases spanning the gap. The CDR3 DNA reads TGTGCCATCAGTGTGGAGGTCCAGACCCCGGAGCAGTTCTTC. Protein sequence: CAISVEVQTPEQFF.

This chain connects TRBV15 to TRBJ1-1, with D possibly being TRBD1 (5 bases). This CDR3 region has 13 residues. V shed 1 base and J shed 4 bases, with 7 bases lying between them. CDR1 is LNHNV and CDR2 is YYDKDF in the germline V gene (reference sequence). The CDR3 sequence is CATSRGGGTEAFF. The CDR3 nucleotides are TGTGCCACCAGCAGAGGGGGGGGCACTGAAGCTTTCTTT.

V gene TRBV4-1 combines with J gene TRBJ2-2; 9 bases map to TRBD1. V gave up 4 bases and J gave up 8 bases; unmatched junction bases: 11. CDR1 is MGHRA and CDR2 is YSYEKL in the germline V gene. The CDR3 sequence is 16 residues long. CDR3 nucleotide sequence: TGCGCCAGCAGCCGGGGGACAGGGACATTTAGGGGGGAGCTGTTTTTT. Translation gives CASSRGTGTFRGELFF.

This clone was seen at least ten times. The genes are TRBV10-3 and TRBJ2-7; TRBD1 aligns across 7 bases. The CDR3 has 13 amino acids. V trimming: 8 bases; J trimming: 6 bases; junction bases outside the gene matches: 10. Germline loops: CDR1 ENHRY, CDR2 SYGVKD. The CDR3 DNA reads TGTGCCATCGGCAGGGGGAGTAATCGCGAGCAGTACTTC. This sequence encodes CAIGRGSNREQYF.

This clone was found a few times. The chain couples TRBV18 to TRBJ2-3; D not resolved. The CDR3 is made up of 15 amino acids. Per the germline V gene, CDR1 is KGHSH and CDR2 is LQKENI. The V end was cut by 3 bases, the J end by 1 base, with 11 bases between. DNA of the CDR3: TGTGCCAGCTCACCTGGGATTGTCCGCACAGATACGCAGTATTTT. Translated: CASSPGIVRTDTQYF.

The chain is built from TRBV11-1 and TRBJ1-1, with a weak D call TRBD1 (6 bases). CDR3 length equals 14 residues. CDR1 and CDR2 (germline): SGHAT, FQDESV (reference sequence). Trimming left V 3 bases short and J 6 bases short, with 14 bases between. CDR3 nucleotides: TGTGCCAGCAGCTTTAGCAGGGGCAGACCTGAAGCTTTCTTT. It is translated as CASSFSRGRPEAFF. Combining the CDR3 with reference TRBV11-1 and TRBJ1-1 gives the whole variable domain EAEVAQSPRYKITEKSQAVAFWCDPISGHATLYWYRQILGQGPELLVQFQDESVVDDSQLPKDRFSAERLKGVDSTLKIQPAELGDSAMYLCASSFSRGRPEAFFGQGTRLTVV.

This clone occurred a few times. The chain combines TRBV18 with TRBJ2-1; the D gene could be TRBD1 or TRBD2 (5 bases each). Per germline, CDR1 KGHSH and CDR2 LQKENI. This CDR3 comprises 17 residues. Trimming stripped 6 bases from V and 1 base from J, with 19 bases between. The CDR3 spells CASSRGAGTRSYNEQFF. The DNA for the CDR3 is TGTGCCAGCTCCCGAGGGGCAGGGACGAGGTCCTACAATGAGCAGTTCTTC. The full variable domain, rest sourced from reference TRBV18 and TRBJ2-1, is NAGVMQNPRHLVRRRGQEARLRCSPMKGHSHVYWYRQLPEEGLKFMVYLQKENIIDESGMPKERFSAEFPKEGPSILRIQQVVRGDSAAYFCASSRGAGTRSYNEQFFGPGTRLTVL.

The chain combines TRBV6-5 with TRBJ1-5, with D hard to call. This CDR3 has 15 amino acids. V was pared by 10 bases and J by 7 bases, with 23 bases between. Germline loops: CDR1 MNHEY, CDR2 SVGAGI. In DNA form, the CDR3 reads TGTGCCACCGCTAGATCAAGCGGTTCGGGGCAGCCCCAGCATTTT. Encoded protein: CATARSSGSGQPQHF.

With regard to this clone: An end of the junction differs from the germline gene, which may be a read error. The chain carries TRBV29-1 and TRBJ1-4; 12 bases line up with TRBD1. Germline V gene lookup returns CDR1 SQVTM and CDR2 ANQGSEA. This CDR3 region has 11 residues. CDR3 protein: CSVGTPGQGAF. The CDR3 DNA follows: TGCAGCGTTGGAACACCGGGACAGGGGGCTTTT. The variable domain in full, with the rest retrieved from reference TRBV29-1 and TRBJ1-4, is SAVISQKPSRDICQRGTSLTIQCQVDSQVTMMFWYRQQPGQSLTLIATANQGSEATYESGFVIDKFPISRPNLTFSTLTVSNMSPEDSSIYLCSVGTPGQGAFGSGTQLSVL.

The chain is built from TRBV28 and TRBJ1-1; a possible D gene is TRBD1 (5 bases). The CDR3 sequence is 17 residues long. Between the trimmed V and J ends, which lost 7 bases and 1 base, there was a span of 22 bases. Germline assignment: CDR1 MDHEN and CDR2 SYDVKM. CDR3 DNA sequence: TGTGCCAGCACCAAGGGGTTTGGAGGAAGAAGGAACACTGAAGCTTTCTTT. Translating it yields CASTKGFGGRRNTEAFF.

On this clone: Other DNA sequences in this sample translate to the same CDR3. CDR3 coding DNA: TGTGCCAGCAGCCCAGGCGGGGGAAGATCCTACGAGCAGTACTTC. Its translation is CASSPGGGRSYEQYF. The chain has TRBV7-9 and TRBJ2-7; 7 nucleotides align to TRBD2. Germline trimming cut 5 bases from V and 1 base from J; bases unmatched to any gene: 8. Germline V CDR1 and CDR2: SEHNR, FQNEAQ (reference sequence). The CDR3 runs to 15 residues.

This clone was seen once. The chain uses TRBV11-2 and TRBJ2-7; D not certain. The germline V gene has CDR1 SGHAT and CDR2 FQNNGV. This CDR3 has 13 amino acids. With 3 bases removed from V and 2 bases from J, the gap between germline ends came to 8 bases. The CDR3 DNA reads as TGTGCCAGCAGCTTCTGGGGAACCTACGAGCAGTACTTC. Protein product: CASSFWGTYEQYF. The variable domain in full, completed from reference TRBV11-2 and TRBJ2-7, reads EAGVAQSPRYKIIEKRQSVAFWCNPISGHATLYWYQQILGQGPKLLIQFQNNGVVDDSQLPKDRFSAERLKGVDSTLKIQPAKLEDSAVYLCASSFWGTYEQYFGPGTRLTVT.

This chain joins TRBV15 and TRBJ1-3; tentative D call: TRBD1 (6 bases). The germline V gene encodes CDR1 LNHNV and CDR2 YYDKDF (reference sequence). This CDR3 has 15 residues. Trimming removed 4 bases from V and 0 bases from J, with 10 bases in between. The CDR3 nucleotides are TGTGCCACCAGCAAAAACAGGGTCTCTGGAAACACCATATATTTT. Translating it yields CATSKNRVSGNTIYF.

The rearrangement uses TRBV2 and TRBJ1-1; 9 positions agree with TRBD1. CDR3 size: 16 residues. Germline trimming cut 7 bases from V and 1 base from J; bases unmatched to any gene: 10. The germline V gene has CDR1 SNHLY and CDR2 FYNNEI. The CDR3 here is CASKGQGRETNTEAFF. Written as DNA, the CDR3 is TGTGCCAGCAAGGGACAGGGACGAGAGACGAACACTGAAGCTTTCTTT. Drawing the rest from reference TRBV2 and TRBJ1-1, the complete variable domain is EPEVTQTPSHQVTQMGQEVILRCVPISNHLYFYWYRQILGQKVEFLVSFYNNEISEKSEIFDDQFSVERPDGSNFTLKIRSTKLEDSAMYFCASKGQGRETNTEAFFGQGTRLTVV.

The chain links TRBV10-3 to TRBJ2-5; TRBD1 is a possible D gene (5 bases). This CDR3 is built from 13 residues. The V gene's germline CDR1 is ENHRY and CDR2 SYGVKD. V was shortened by 6 bases and J by 5 bases, with 13 bases between the two germline ends. The CDR3 coding sequence is TGTGCCATCAGGGCCGGACACGGGGAGACCCAGTACTTC. This gives the protein CAIRAGHGETQYF.